One sample yielded the 9 T cell receptor beta chains listed below, sequenced in a study of TIL therapy for anti-PD-1-resistant metastatic lung cancer. This was the immunoSEQ v3 assay. The protocol was immunoSEQ multiplex PCR, while the TCRdb copy is restricted to in-frame clones and leaves out a portion. The sample holds about 26,000 clones, approximately 63% seen once. This sample's time point: pre-treatment sample, taken before nivolumab and TIL therapy. Most excised metastases sampled were pleural nodules or supraclavicular lymph nodes. Sequenced here: tumor tissue, sampled at baseline. These TCRs come from a woman aged 30-79 years with non-small cell lung cancer.

The chain couples TRBV19 to TRBJ2-7; possibly TRBD2 for D (6 bases). There are 14 residues in the CDR3. Germline assignment: CDR1 LNHDA and CDR2 SQIVND (reference sequence). Trimming stripped 3 bases from V and 0 bases from J, with 9 bases between. This chain's CDR3 is CASSIKDYSYEQYF. Written as DNA, the CDR3 is TGTGCCAGTAGTATCAAGGACTACTCCTACGAGCAGTACTTC.

This chain joins TRBV10-2 and TRBJ1-2; D remains ambiguous. From germline, CDR1 is WSHSY and CDR2 SAAADI. The CDR3 is 12 amino acids. V was clipped by 2 bases and J by 8 bases, with 9 bases between them. As DNA, the CDR3 is TGCGCCAGCAGTGAGCCGGGGAGAGGCTACACCTTC. Amino acids: CASSEPGRGYTF.

This rearrangement joins TRBV7-9 to TRBJ2-1; D perhaps matches TRBD2 (5 bases). The V gene lost 7 bases and the J gene lost 4 bases, with 17 bases spanning the gap. In germline, CDR1 is SEHNR, CDR2 FQNEAQ (reference sequence). This CDR3 has 15 residues. The CDR3, as DNA: TGTGCCAGCACCAAGACCGGGAAGGAATACAATGAGCAGTTCTTC. It codes for CASTKTGKEYNEQFF.

This clone appeared a few times. This chain joins TRBV6-6 and TRBJ1-3; D uncertain. This CDR3 has 15 amino acids. Trimming stripped 4 bases from V and 0 bases from J, with 10 bases between. Germline CDR1 reads MNHNY; CDR2 reads SVGAGI (reference sequence). Written as DNA, the CDR3 is TGTGCCAGCAGTTTCCAGACTCTCTCTGGAAACACCATATATTTT. Amino acid sequence: CASSFQTLSGNTIYF.

This clone was counted only a few times. This chain connects TRBV10-3 to TRBJ2-1; D is undetermined. The CDR3 loop spans 13 amino acids. The V gene's germline CDR1 is ENHRY and CDR2 SYGVKD. V was pared by 7 bases and J by 2 bases, with 9 bases between. The CDR3 loop is CAINPPPYNEQFF. CDR3 bases: TGTGCCATCAACCCACCCCCCTACAATGAGCAGTTCTTC.

The chain recombines TRBV7-8 with TRBJ2-1; a possible D gene is TRBD1 (5 bases). V was clipped by 5 bases and J by 8 bases, with 16 bases between them. Germline-derived CDR1 and CDR2 are SGHVS and FQNEAQ. This CDR3 spans 14 amino acids. CDR3 region: CASSLGAQRDEQFF. CDR3 sequence (DNA): TGTGCCAGCAGCCTAGGGGCTCAACGCGATGAGCAGTTCTTC.

Only one count was recorded for this clone. The rearrangement links TRBV6-1 to TRBJ1-4; TRBD1 agrees at 10 bases. There are 14 residues in the CDR3. Unmatched junction bases numbered 6, after V lost 7 bases and J lost 7 bases. Germline values: CDR1 MNHNS, CDR2 SASEGT. The CDR3 DNA follows: TGTGCCAGCAAGCGGGACAGGGGTTCTGAAAAACTGTTTTTT. This encodes CASKRDRGSEKLFF.

A single count supports this clone. The V call is TRBV5-6, the J call TRBJ1-2, with D possibly TRBD1 on 6 matching bases. From germline, CDR1 is SGHDT and CDR2 YYEEEE. Trimming shortened V by 0 bases and J by 4 bases, and 16 bases separated the two germline ends. The CDR3 totals 16 residues. The chain's CDR3 is CASSLGLQGRGYGYTF. The CDR3 bases are TGTGCCAGCAGCTTGGGGTTACAGGGCCGAGGCTATGGCTACACCTTC.

The chain has TRBV5-6 and TRBJ2-3, with D perhaps TRBD2 (6 bases). Trimming took off 5 bases at V and 2 bases at J, with 15 bases between the two ends. Germline V gene lookup returns CDR1 SGHDT and CDR2 YYEEEE. The CDR3 has 15 amino acids. The DNA for the CDR3 is TGTGCCAGCAGACAGATGACGGACTACACAGATACGCAGTATTTT. This encodes CASRQMTDYTDTQYF.